This T cell receptor beta chain was identified in a study of CD8 T cells in ankylosing spondylitis. Study outcomes and limitations: Previously reported in reactive arthritis synovial fluid and blood were some of the motif variants.

TCRdb recomputed calls from the 5' RACE reads with MiXCR, one row per CDR3 protein. The sample includes about 160,000 distinct CDR3 sequences, 9.8% of them seen just once. This clonotype was counted ten times or more. The target antigen is unknown. Looked up from germline, CDR1 is LGHNA and CDR2 is YSLEER. The ends lost 0 bases at V and 7 bases at J; junction bases unmatched: 4. This CDR3 is 15 amino acids long. Sequences were obtained from blood, either unsorted or a sorted T cell fraction (not recorded which). The receptor comes from a female donor with ankylosing spondylitis or in good health (not recorded which). This sequence joins TRBV4-3 and TRBJ2-1, with TRBD2 matching 9 bases. The CDR3 DNA follows: TGCGCCAGCAGCCAAGAGAGGCTAGCGGGGAATGAGCAGTTCTTC. Protein sequence: CASSQERLAGNEQFF.